The 20 T cell receptor beta chains presented below share a single source sample, sequenced in a study of identical twins. MiXCR was run by TCRdb on the 5' RACE reads, yielding one entry per CDR3 protein. Among about 470,000 distinct CDR3 sequences listed, approximately 25% were seen once. These sequences were also reported in another study, on T cells expressing NK-cell markers.

Sequencing was performed on CD4+ T cells sorted from blood. Every receptor here comes from a woman younger than 30 in good health.

The rearrangement links TRBV6-5 to TRBJ1-2, with a weak D call TRBD1 (6 bases). The CDR3 length is 14 residues. The V end was cut by 2 bases, the J end by 7 bases, with 14 bases between. Looked up from germline, CDR1 is MNHEY and CDR2 is SVGAGI. The CDR3 nucleotides read TGTGCCAGCAGTTACATCCAGACAGGCGGTGGCTACACCTTC. It specifies CASSYIQTGGGYTF.

This clonotype was counted between two and nine times. The chain joins TRBV12-3 or TRBV12-4 to TRBJ1-4; D is unclear. The CDR3 has 16 amino acids. Trimming took off 5 bases at V and 8 bases at J, with 21 bases between the two ends. CDR3 loop: CASSLRFEGKEEKLFF. DNA for the CDR3: TGTGCCAGCAGTCTGAGGTTCGAGGGTAAGGAAGAAAAACTGTTTTTT.

This clonotype was observed a handful of times. This sequence joins TRBV12-3 or TRBV12-4 and TRBJ2-1; TRBD2 aligns across 12 bases. This CDR3 region has 18 residues. V gave up 3 bases and J gave up 7 bases; unmatched junction bases: 13. CDR3 sequence reads: CASSLSLGTSGRWNEQFF. CDR3 bases: TGTGCCAGCAGTTTGTCGTTGGGAACTAGCGGGAGGTGGAATGAGCAGTTCTTC.

The table lists this clonotype with a few counts. The chain uses TRBV29-1 and TRBJ1-2; D remains unclear. This CDR3 region has 10 residues. Germline assignment: CDR1 SQVTM and CDR2 ANQGSEA. V lost 6 bases, J lost 6 bases, and 8 bases lay in between. CDR3 sequence: CSVREDGYTF. In nucleotides, the CDR3 is TGCAGCGTGAGAGAGGATGGCTACACCTTC.

This clonotype was counted a few times. The chain is built from TRBV12-3 or TRBV12-4 and TRBJ2-2; 13 bases are shared with TRBD2. The CDR3 is 17 residues long. The V and J ends lost 5 bases and 2 bases, in that order; junction bases with no gene match: 5. In nucleotides, the CDR3 is TGTGCCAGCAGTCCGGGACTAGCGGGGACAAACACCGGGGAGCTGTTTTTT. It encodes CASSPGLAGTNTGELFF.

This clonotype was counted only a few times. The chain uses TRBV25-1 and TRBJ1-4; D remains unclear. V was clipped by 4 bases and J by 8 bases, with 5 bases between them. The CDR3 has 11 amino acids. The germline V gene encodes CDR1 MGHDK and CDR2 SYGVNS. The CDR3 sequence: CASSAYEKLFF. The CDR3 DNA reads TGTGCCAGCAGTGCGTACGAAAAACTGTTTTTT.

This clonotype turned up a few times. This rearrangement joins TRBV12-3 or TRBV12-4 to TRBJ1-2; D is possibly TRBD1 (5 bases). CDR3 length: 14 amino acids. V was clipped by 0 bases and J by 4 bases, with 9 bases between them. CDR3 region: CASSLAGASYGYTF. The CDR3 region has the DNA TGTGCCAGCAGTTTAGCAGGGGCTTCCTATGGCTACACCTTC.

The chain uses TRBV7-2 and TRBJ2-3; a weak D match, TRBD2 (6 bases). Germline CDR1 is SGHTA and CDR2 is FQGNSA. V dropped 1 base and J dropped 6 bases, with 14 bases sitting between them. There are 15 residues in the CDR3. The CDR3 sequence: CASSLVSLATDTQYF. The CDR3 coding sequence is TGTGCCAGCAGCTTAGTATCACTAGCCACCGATACGCAGTATTTT.

The sample holds many counts of this clonotype. V is TRBV10-3 and J is TRBJ2-7, with a weak D call TRBD1 (6 bases). This CDR3 contains 14 residues. Germline CDR1 and CDR2: ENHRY and SYGVKD. V was pared by 4 bases and J by 5 bases, with 15 bases between. The chain's CDR3 is CAISGTGSRHEQYF. The CDR3, as DNA: TGTGCCATCAGTGGAACAGGGAGTAGGCACGAGCAGTACTTC.

The chain carries TRBV7-2 and TRBJ2-5; D is undetermined. From germline, CDR1 is SGHTA and CDR2 FQGNSA. The CDR3 is 14 residues long. V dropped 2 bases and J dropped 0 bases, with 7 bases sitting between them. The DNA for the CDR3 is TGTGCCAGCAGCTTAAGTGGAAACCAAGAGACCCAGTACTTC. Encoded protein: CASSLSGNQETQYF.

The gene calls are TRBV20-1 and TRBJ2-7, with D tentatively TRBD1 or TRBD2 (5 bases each). The CDR3 loop spans 15 amino acids. Trimming cost V 2 bases and J 1 base, with 15 bases left between them. Germline V CDR1 and CDR2: DFQATT, SNEGSKA (reference sequence). The CDR3 DNA reads as TGCAGTGCTAGACCTATAGGGACGGCTTCCTACGAGCAGTACTTC. Protein product: CSARPIGTASYEQYF.

The V gene is TRBV18, the J gene TRBJ2-1, with TRBD1 identical over 9 bases. The trim removed 4 bases at V and 8 bases at J, leaving 18 bases unmatched. This CDR3 region has 18 residues. Per the germline V gene, CDR1 is KGHSH and CDR2 is LQKENI. CDR3 region: CASSRRPITGGADYEQFF. In DNA, the CDR3 is TGTGCCAGCTCACGCCGACCCATAACAGGGGGCGCGGACTATGAGCAGTTCTTC.

In its sample, this clonotype was seen a few times. The genes are TRBV20-1 and TRBJ1-1; D gene uncertain. The CDR3 loop spans 13 amino acids. V shed 5 bases and J shed 8 bases, with 18 bases lying between them. CDR1 and CDR2 (germline): DFQATT, SNEGSKA (reference sequence). CDR3 nucleotides: TGCAGTGCTCCCCTCGTAGGGAAGGGCGAAGCTTTCTTT. It codes for CSAPLVGKGEAFF.

The CDR3 reads CASSSPTSGSYEQYF. CDR3 sequence (DNA): TGTGCCAGCAGTTCTCCGACTAGCGGGAGTTACGAGCAGTACTTC. The chain uses TRBV6-5 and TRBJ2-7; TRBD2 matches at 12 bases. The CDR3 has 15 amino acids. CDR1 is MNHEY and CDR2 is SVGAGI in the germline V gene. The trim removed 4 bases at V and 4 bases at J, leaving 5 bases unmatched.

The V gene is TRBV29-1, the J gene TRBJ2-1, with 9 bases identical to TRBD1. The CDR3 length is 13 residues. After removal of 7 bases from V and 7 bases from J, the junction contained 8 bases not matched to a gene. Germline CDR1 and CDR2: SQVTM and ANQGSEA. CDR3 protein: CSARTGAENEQFF. CDR3 sequence (DNA): TGCAGCGCTCGGACAGGGGCAGAAAATGAGCAGTTCTTC.

The chain is built from TRBV6-5 and TRBJ1-3; D remains ambiguous. Per the germline V gene, CDR1 is MNHEY and CDR2 is SVGAGI. The CDR3 covers 15 residues. V dropped 3 bases and J dropped 2 bases, with 11 bases sitting between them. Written as DNA, the CDR3 is TGTGCCAGCAGTTATGGGCCAAACGCTGGAAACACCATATATTTT. Its protein product is CASSYGPNAGNTIYF.

This clonotype has a handful of counts. The rearrangement joins TRBV12-3 or TRBV12-4 to TRBJ1-2; maybe TRBD1 (6 bases). Trimming took 5 bases from V and 4 from J, leaving 17 bases between them. CDR3 length: 15 residues. DNA for the CDR3: TGTGCCAGCAGTCCCACCGGGGGGCGGGCCTATGGCTACACCTTC. Translation gives CASSPTGGRAYGYTF.

CDR3 protein: CASSPQGENQPQHF. The CDR3 bases are TGTGCCAGCAGTCCACAGGGGGAGAATCAGCCCCAGCATTTT. This chain links TRBV12-3 or TRBV12-4 with TRBJ1-5, with 8 bases identical to TRBD1. This CDR3 spans 14 amino acids. V lost 5 bases, J lost 4 bases, and 4 bases stayed unmatched.

This chain uses TRBV25-1 with TRBJ2-7; unclear D gene. CDR3 length: 15 amino acids. Germline CDR1 is MGHDK and CDR2 is SYGVNS. Between the trimmed V and J ends, which lost 3 bases and 2 bases, there was a span of 14 bases. CDR3 sequence: CASSDFTELPYEQYF. In nucleotides, the CDR3 is TGTGCCAGCAGTGACTTTACGGAACTCCCCTACGAGCAGTACTTC.

The chain couples TRBV5-1 to TRBJ2-1; 14 nucleotides line up with TRBD2. The CDR3 is 20 amino acids. J lost 10 bases, V lost 4 bases, and 22 bases had no gene match. Germline CDR1 SGHRS, CDR2 YFSETQ. CDR3 region: CASSPNPQSRLAGGPREQFF. The CDR3 nucleotides read TGCGCCAGCAGCCCCAACCCCCAATCTCGACTAGCGGGAGGGCCGCGGGAGCAGTTCTTC.